The 9 T cell receptor beta chains given below trace back to one sample, sequenced in a study of PD-1 blockade in classical Hodgkin lymphoma. Data came from immunoSEQ multiplex PCR; TCRdb stores just in-frame clones and leaves some out. The sample shows more than 25,000 clones, 85% to 90% of them seen only once. All the patients suffered relapse after autologous stem cell transplantation, and brentuximab vedotin exposure differed. Thawed PBMCs were subjected to magnetic negative selection, which yielded isolated CD8+ T cells. The source was CD8+ T cells from blood, collected at baseline. These receptors originate from a human donor with classical Hodgkin lymphoma.

The chain combines TRBV9 with TRBJ2-1, with TRBD2 matching over 13 bases. The V segment lost 4 bases and the J segment 0 bases; nucleotides outside the gene matches: 7. The germline V gene encodes CDR1 SGDLS and CDR2 YYNGEE. The CDR3 is 18 residues long. The CDR3 sequence: CASSSRGTSGISYNEQFF. The CDR3 DNA reads as TGTGCCAGCAGCTCTCGGGGGACTAGCGGGATCTCCTACAATGAGCAGTTCTTC.

The genes are TRBV6-4 and TRBJ2-3; 8 nucleotides agree with TRBD2. Germline trimming cut 3 bases from V and 2 bases from J; bases unmatched to any gene: 4. The germline V gene has CDR1 MRHNA and CDR2 SNTAGT. The CDR3 loop spans 15 amino acids. The DNA of the CDR3 is TGTGCCAGCAGTGAGCGGACTAGCCCCACAGATACGCAGTATTTT. This sequence encodes CASSERTSPTDTQYF.

This chain's CDR3 is CASSQVQQLTYNEQFF. The CDR3 bases are TGTGCCAGCAGCCAAGTCCAGCAGCTGACCTACAATGAGCAGTTCTTC. The chain couples TRBV4-2 to TRBJ2-1; the D is unclear. Germline lookup yields CDR1 LGHNA and CDR2 YNFKEQ. Trimming shortened V by 1 base and J by 2 bases, and 12 bases separated the two germline ends. This CDR3 comprises 16 residues.

For this clone: The same CDR3 can be traced to other DNA sequences in this sample. The rearrangement joins TRBV19 to TRBJ2-7; D is uncertain. The V gene lost 3 bases and the J gene lost 4 bases, with 10 bases spanning the gap. The CDR3 has 13 amino acids. Germline V lookup: CDR1 LNHDA, CDR2 SQIVND (reference sequence). CDR3 amino acids: CASSISLSYEQYF. For the CDR3, the DNA is TGTGCCAGTAGTATCAGTCTGAGTTACGAGCAGTACTTC.

The gene calls are TRBV14 and TRBJ2-3; D is perhaps TRBD2 (5 bases). CDR1 SGHDN and CDR2 FVKESK come from the germline V gene. The CDR3 consists of 15 residues. V lost 0 bases to trimming and J lost 3 bases, with 10 bases between them. This chain's CDR3 is CASSQDLSGTDTQYF. DNA of the CDR3: TGTGCCAGCAGCCAAGATCTTTCGGGGACAGATACGCAGTATTTT.

The chain has TRBV27 and TRBJ1-5, with a possible D match to TRBD1 (5 bases). The germline CDR1 and CDR2 sequences are MNHEY and SMNVEV (reference sequence). This CDR3 region has 14 residues. V lost 2 bases, J lost 6 bases, and 11 bases lay in between. As DNA, the CDR3 is TGTGCCAGCAGTTTAGGGTCAGGGTTTCAGCCCCAGCATTTT. Protein: CASSLGSGFQPQHF.

The J gene is TRBJ2-7, the V gene TRBV27; D is undetermined. Germline V lookup: CDR1 MNHEY, CDR2 SMNVEV (reference sequence). Trimming shortened V by 8 bases and J by 3 bases, and 14 bases separated the two germline ends. The CDR3 is 13 amino acids. The DNA for the CDR3 is TGTGCCAGCGCCCTGGACGGTCGCTACGAGCAGTACTTC. It is translated as CASALDGRYEQYF.

V is TRBV7-2 and J is TRBJ2-7; perhaps TRBD2 as D (6 bases). This CDR3 comprises 14 residues. Germline V CDR1 and CDR2: SGHTA, FQGNSA. Trimming took off 4 bases at V and 6 bases at J, with 16 bases between the two ends. The CDR3 DNA follows: TGTGCCAGCAGCTCGGCAGGGACTGTAATCGAGCAGTACTTC. This codes for CASSSAGTVIEQYF.

This clone came up a few times. The chain combines TRBV7-9 with TRBJ2-1; TRBD1 agrees at 8 bases. CDR3 length equals 14 residues. With V trimmed by 5 bases and J by 4 bases, 4 bases remained unmatched. The germline gives CDR1 SEHNR, CDR2 FQNEAQ (reference sequence). The CDR3 loop reads CASSGQGPYNEQFF. CDR3 DNA sequence: TGTGCCAGCAGCGGACAGGGACCGTACAATGAGCAGTTCTTC.